A selection of T cell receptor beta chains follows, all from one sample in a study of blood T cell repertoires in COVID-19. Clones were sequenced by immunoSEQ multiplex PCR, and TCRdb holds only the in-frame ones, with some missing. The repertoire consists of fewer than 250,000 clones, with roughly nine tenths occurring once and the leading ten covering about 0.72%. Sequenced input: peripheral blood. These receptors all come from a woman between 65 and 79 years old with acute or convalescent COVID-19. Each CDR3 is given with its conserved first and last residue. Fields, in order: CDR3 protein, CDR3 DNA, J gene, V gene, clone size, D gene. A D gene is named only where the DNA matches it firmly. Only some rows state a clone size, as once, few, many or a class for expanded clones.

CDR3: CASGQGVDQPQHF
DNA: TGTGCCAGCGGACAGGGTGTTGATCAGCCCCAGCATTTT
J: TRBJ1-5
V: TRBV7-2
size: once
D: TRBD1

CDR3: CASTGGVFSYEQYF
DNA: TGTGCCAGCACCGGAGGAGTCTTCTCCTACGAGCAGTACTTC
J: TRBJ2-7
V: TRBV6-5
size: NA
D: NA

CDR3: CASSPSGQGTGNTIYF
DNA: TGTGCCAGCTCACCATCGGGACAGGGAACTGGAAACACCATATATTTT
J: TRBJ1-3
V: TRBV18
size: NA
D: TRBD1

CDR3: CASTPGSGGYTF
DNA: TGCGCCAGCACCCCTGGGAGCGGTGGCTACACCTTC
J: TRBJ1-2
V: TRBV5-1
size: NA
D: NA

CDR3: CASSLDGNRGPDQPQHF
DNA: TGTGCCAGCAGTTTAGACGGAAACAGGGGGCCGGATCAGCCCCAGCATTTT
J: TRBJ1-5
V: TRBV27
size: NA
D: TRBD1

CDR3: CASSAGQGNTEAFF
DNA: TGTGCCAGCAGCGCTGGACAGGGAAACACTGAAGCTTTCTTT
J: TRBJ1-1
V: TRBV7-6
size: NA
D: TRBD1

CDR3: CSVDGGADRGYEQYF
DNA: TGCAGCGTTGATGGGGGCGCGGACAGGGGCTACGAGCAGTACTTC
J: TRBJ2-7
V: TRBV29-1
size: NA
D: TRBD1

CDR3: CASTLSGRAPDTQYF
DNA: TGCGCCAGCACCCTTAGCGGGAGGGCCCCAGATACGCAGTATTTT
J: TRBJ2-3
V: TRBV5-1
size: NA
D: TRBD2

CDR3: CASSTAGGSYEQYF
DNA: TGTGCCAGCTCAACTGCAGGGGGTTCCTACGAGCAGTACTTC
J: TRBJ2-7
V: TRBV18
size: NA
D: TRBD1

CDR3: CASSSGTSGLPGELFF
DNA: TGCGCCAGCAGCTCCGGGACTAGCGGACTCCCCGGGGAGCTGTTTTTT
J: TRBJ2-2
V: TRBV5-1
size: NA
D: TRBD2

CDR3: CASKLGTGQLGTEAFF
DNA: TGTGCCAGCAAGCTTGGGACAGGGCAATTAGGCACTGAAGCTTTCTTT
J: TRBJ1-1
V: TRBV19
size: NA
D: TRBD1

CDR3: CASSPTLAGGTQETQYF
DNA: TGCGCCAGCAGCCCGACCCTAGCGGGGGGAACACAAGAGACCCAGTACTTC
J: TRBJ2-5
V: TRBV4-1
size: NA
D: TRBD2

CDR3: CASTISGANVLTF
DNA: TGTGCCAGCACCATCTCTGGGGCCAACGTCCTGACTTTC
J: TRBJ2-6
V: TRBV6-5
size: NA
D: NA

CDR3: CATKGGGELFF
DNA: TGTGCCACCAAAGGGGGTGGGGAGCTGTTTTTT
J: TRBJ2-2
V: TRBV10-3
size: NA
D: NA

CDR3: CASSGAGGREQYF
DNA: TGTGCCAGTAGTGGGGCAGGGGGACGCGAGCAGTACTTC
J: TRBJ2-7
V: TRBV19
size: NA
D: TRBD1

CDR3: CASSQEIGRTNQPQHF
DNA: TGCGCCAGCAGCCAAGAAATTGGACGGACAAATCAGCCCCAGCATTTT
J: TRBJ1-5
V: TRBV4-3
size: NA
D: NA

CDR3: CSVRTDMNTEAFF
DNA: TGCAGCGTTAGGACAGATATGAACACTGAAGCTTTCTTT
J: TRBJ1-1
V: TRBV29-1
size: NA
D: NA

CDR3: CASSLARTYEQYF
DNA: TGTGCCAGCAGCTTAGCACGGACATACGAGCAGTACTTC
J: TRBJ2-7
V: TRBV11-2
size: NA
D: NA

CDR3: CASSGSAYNEQFF
DNA: TGTGCCAGCAGTGGGAGCGCTTACAATGAGCAGTTCTTC
J: TRBJ2-1
V: TRBV7-9
size: NA
D: NA

CDR3: CASSWGGRDYGYTF
DNA: TGTGCCAGCTCTTGGGGAGGAAGGGACTATGGCTACACCTTC
J: TRBJ1-2
V: TRBV5-4
size: NA
D: NA

CDR3: CASSARDRPFF
DNA: TGTGCCAGTAGTGCTCGGGACAGACCGTTTTTT
J: TRBJ1-4
V: TRBV19
size: once
D: TRBD1

CDR3: CASSLSAGTEAFF
DNA: TGTGCCAGCAGTTTATCCGCAGGCACTGAAGCTTTCTTT
J: TRBJ1-1
V: TRBV27
size: NA
D: NA

CDR3: CASSLGLAGGPSYNEQFF
DNA: TGTGCCAGCAGTTTGGGCCTAGCGGGAGGGCCGTCCTACAATGAGCAGTTCTTC
J: TRBJ2-1
V: TRBV27
size: NA
D: TRBD2

CDR3: CASSYLPTGKNEQYF
DNA: TGTGCCAGCAGTTACCTCCCGACAGGGAAGAACGAGCAGTACTTC
J: TRBJ2-7
V: TRBV6-5
size: NA
D: TRBD1

CDR3: CASSYRSSYEQYF
DNA: TGTGCCAGCAGTTACCGGAGCTCCTACGAGCAGTACTTC
J: TRBJ2-7
V: TRBV6-5
size: few
D: NA

CDR3: CASSFKRGETQYF
DNA: TGTGCCAGCAGCTTCAAAAGAGGAGAGACCCAGTACTTC
J: TRBJ2-5
V: TRBV7-2
size: NA
D: NA